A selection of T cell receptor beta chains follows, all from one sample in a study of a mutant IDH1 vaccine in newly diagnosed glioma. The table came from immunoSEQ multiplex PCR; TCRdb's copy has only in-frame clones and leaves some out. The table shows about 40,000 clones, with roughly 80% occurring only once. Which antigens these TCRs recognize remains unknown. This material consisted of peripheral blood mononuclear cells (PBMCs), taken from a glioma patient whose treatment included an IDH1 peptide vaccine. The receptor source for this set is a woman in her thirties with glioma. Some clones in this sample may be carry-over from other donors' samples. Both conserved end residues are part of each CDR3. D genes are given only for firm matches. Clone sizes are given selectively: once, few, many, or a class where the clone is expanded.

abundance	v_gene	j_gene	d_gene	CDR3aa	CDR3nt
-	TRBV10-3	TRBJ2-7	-	CAISAGVYEQYF	TGTGCCATCTCAGCAGGGGTCTACGAGCAGTACTTC
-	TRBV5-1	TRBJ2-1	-	CASSSSGWAEQFF	TGCGCCAGCAGCTCCTCGGGTTGGGCTGAGCAGTTCTTC
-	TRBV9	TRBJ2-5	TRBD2	CASSDPSGRGETQYF	TGTGCCAGCAGCGACCCTAGCGGGAGAGGGGAGACCCAGTACTTC
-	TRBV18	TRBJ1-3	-	CASSPNVKPGQANTIYF	TGTGCCAGCTCACCTAATGTGAAGCCAGGGCAGGCGAACACCATATATTTT
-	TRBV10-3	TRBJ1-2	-	CAIRGTKTYGYTF	TGTGCCATCAGGGGGACAAAAACCTATGGCTACACCTTC
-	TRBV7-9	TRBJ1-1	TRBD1	CASSVRQGKRLDTEAFF	TGTGCCAGCAGCGTGCGACAGGGGAAGAGGTTGGACACTGAAGCTTTCTTT
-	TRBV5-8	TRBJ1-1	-	CASSLAGNTEAFF	TGTGCCAGCAGCTTGGCGGGGAACACTGAAGCTTTCTTT
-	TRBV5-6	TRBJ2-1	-	CASSSAINEQFF	TGTGCCAGCAGCTCCGCCATCAATGAGCAGTTCTTC
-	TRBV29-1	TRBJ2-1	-	CSVPVSSYNEQFF	TGCAGCGTTCCGGTTAGCTCCTACAATGAGCAGTTCTTC
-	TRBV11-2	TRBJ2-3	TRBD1	CASSLEGGQGGTDTQYF	TGTGCCAGCAGCTTAGAAGGGGGACAGGGGGGCACAGATACGCAGTATTTT
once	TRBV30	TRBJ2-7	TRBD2	CAWSPPGREGDYEQYF	TGTGCCTGGAGCCCCCCGGGGCGGGAGGGTGACTACGAGCAGTACTTC
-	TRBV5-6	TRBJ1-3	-	CASSLIISGNTIYF	TGTGCCAGCAGCTTGATCATCTCTGGAAACACCATATATTTT
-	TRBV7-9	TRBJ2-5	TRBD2	CASSLASGRAAETQYF	TGTGCCAGCAGCTTAGCTAGCGGGAGGGCCGCGGAGACCCAGTACTTC
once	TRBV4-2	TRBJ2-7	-	CASSQVGGGPSYEQYF	TGTGCCAGCAGCCAAGTAGGGGGAGGTCCCTCCTACGAGCAGTACTTC
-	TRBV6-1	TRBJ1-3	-	CASSHPGFSGNTIYF	TGTGCCAGCAGCCACCCAGGTTTCTCTGGAAACACCATATATTTT
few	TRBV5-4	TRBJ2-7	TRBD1	CASSRQDRDEQYF	TGTGCCAGCAGCCGCCAGGACAGGGACGAGCAGTACTTC
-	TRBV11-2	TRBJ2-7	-	CASSLTYEQYF	TGTGCCAGCAGCCTAACCTACGAGCAGTACTTC
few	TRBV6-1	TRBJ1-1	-	CASSSLGDTEAFF	TGTGCCAGCAGTTCCCTGGGGGACACTGAAGCTTTCTTT
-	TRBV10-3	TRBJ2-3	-	CAISERGSLEADTQYF	TGTGCCATCAGTGAGAGGGGCTCGCTGGAGGCAGATACGCAGTATTTT
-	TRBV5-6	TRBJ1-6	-	CASSLFRGMGSPLHF	TGTGCCAGCAGCTTATTTCGGGGTATGGGTTCACCCCTCCACTTT
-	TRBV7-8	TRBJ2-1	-	CASSLERGPSANEQFF	TGTGCCAGCTCATTAGAGAGGGGCCCCTCCGCCAATGAGCAGTTCTTC
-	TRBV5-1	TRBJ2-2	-	CANPPRRRTRNTGELFF	TGCGCCAACCCACCCAGGCGGAGGACACGTAACACCGGGGAGCTGTTTTTT
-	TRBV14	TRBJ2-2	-	CASRFENTGELFF	TGTGCCAGCCGATTCGAAAACACCGGGGAGCTGTTTTTT
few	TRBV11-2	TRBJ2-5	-	CASSSTTAQETQYF	TGTGCCAGCAGCTCGACCACCGCCCAAGAGACCCAGTACTTC
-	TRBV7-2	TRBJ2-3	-	CASSLVSLGDTDTQYF	TGTGCCAGCAGCTTAGTATCACTGGGTGACACAGATACGCAGTATTTT
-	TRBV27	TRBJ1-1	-	CASSFYRENTEAFF	TGTGCCAGCAGTTTTTATCGAGAGAACACTGAAGCTTTCTTT
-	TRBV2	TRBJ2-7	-	CASSQGTEDAYEQYF	TGTGCCAGCAGCCAAGGGACGGAGGACGCCTACGAGCAGTACTTC
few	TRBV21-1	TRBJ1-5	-	CASRTRQSLGNQPQHF	TGTGCCAGCAGGACTAGACAGTCATTGGGGAATCAGCCCCAGCATTTT
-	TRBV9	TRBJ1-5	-	CASSETDSNQPQHF	TGTGCCAGCAGTGAGACGGATAGCAATCAGCCCCAGCATTTT
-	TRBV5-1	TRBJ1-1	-	CASSPLVNTEAFF	TGCGCCAGCAGCCCTTTGGTGAACACTGAAGCTTTCTTT